Each of the 9 T cell receptor beta chains below was sequenced from the same sample in a study of patients and donors after allogeneic stem cell transplantation. TCRdb reanalysed the RT-PCR reads using MiXCR and keeps one entry per CDR3 protein. The sample records 15,000 to 20,000 distinct CDR3 sequences, 4.5% to 6% being singletons. The sequenced sample was blood, either unsorted or a sorted T cell fraction (not recorded which). All receptors derive from a human donor who was either an allogeneic HSCT recipient or a stem cell or donor lymphocyte infusion donor (not recorded which). It is not recorded whose cells these are; they may come from a transplant donor.

A few counts support this clonotype. This rearrangement joins TRBV20-1 to TRBJ2-7, with no clear D. The CDR3 consists of 11 residues. Trimming shortened V by 7 bases and J by 3 bases, and 10 bases separated the two germline ends. Germline loops: CDR1 DFQATT, CDR2 SNEGSKA (reference sequence). Here the CDR3 DNA reads TGCAGTGTTAGGCCGGTCTACGAGCAGTACTTC. Residues: CSVRPVYEQYF.

This clonotype was picked up many times. This chain links TRBV20-1 with TRBJ2-3; D gene uncertain. CDR3 size: 12 residues. Trimming removed 6 bases from V and 2 bases from J, with 9 bases in between. Germline V gene lookup returns CDR1 DFQATT and CDR2 SNEGSKA (reference sequence). The DNA of the CDR3 is TGCAGTGCCCCGGACGCCACAGATACGCAGTATTTT. This encodes CSAPDATDTQYF.

This clonotype was found many times. The chain uses TRBV3-1 and TRBJ1-4; perhaps TRBD1 as D (5 bases). The V end was cut by 5 bases, the J end by 7 bases, with 11 bases between. In germline, CDR1 is LGHDT, CDR2 YNNKEL (reference sequence). The CDR3 has 13 residues. CDR3 residues: CASSSDTSEKLFF. CDR3 nucleotides: TGTGCCAGCAGCTCGGACACAAGTGAAAAACTGTTTTTT.

This clonotype was observed many times. V and J are TRBV7-9 and TRBJ1-4; D gene ambiguous. From germline, CDR1 is SEHNR and CDR2 FQNEAQ (reference sequence). V shed 1 base and J shed 7 bases, with 4 bases lying between them. There are 12 residues in the CDR3. Written as DNA, the CDR3 is TGTGCCAGCAGCTTAGGAGTTGAAAAACTGTTTTTT. This sequence encodes CASSLGVEKLFF.

The V call is TRBV7-2, the J call TRBJ2-3; 12 nucleotides agree with TRBD2. J gave up 8 bases and V 4 bases, and 4 bases lay outside the gene matches. This CDR3 region has 14 residues. Germline V lookup: CDR1 SGHTA, CDR2 FQGNSA. In DNA, the CDR3 is TGTGCCAGCAGCTCCAGACTAGCGGGAGCTACGCAGTATTTT. It translates to CASSSRLAGATQYF.

This clonotype was found many times. J is TRBJ1-5 and V is TRBV7-9; the match to TRBD1 covers 7 bases. CDR3 length equals 16 residues. The V segment lost 5 bases and the J segment 3 bases; nucleotides outside the gene matches: 10. CDR1 is SEHNR, CDR2 FQNEAQ, per germline (reference sequence). CDR3 DNA sequence: TGTGCCAGCAGCCCAAACTCAGGGGGTCCCAATCAGCCCCAGCATTTT. This gives the protein CASSPNSGGPNQPQHF.

The table lists this clonotype with many counts. The J gene is TRBJ1-5, the V gene TRBV7-9; D unclear. V was shortened by 5 bases and J by 2 bases, with 13 bases between the two germline ends. This CDR3 spans 15 amino acids. Germline lookup yields CDR1 SEHNR and CDR2 FQNEAQ (reference sequence). DNA for the CDR3: TGTGCCAGCAGCCCCCGGGGTGACGGCAATCAGCCCCAGCATTTT. It translates to CASSPRGDGNQPQHF.

This clonotype was observed at least ten times. This chain uses TRBV3-1 with TRBJ1-1, with a tentative D call TRBD1 (6 bases). The germline V gene has CDR1 LGHDT and CDR2 YNNKEL (reference sequence). V was pared by 5 bases and J by 1 base, with 11 bases between. This CDR3 is 14 amino acids long. CDR3 sequence reads: CASSFKQGNTEAFF. Here the CDR3 DNA reads TGTGCCAGCAGCTTCAAACAGGGGAACACTGAAGCTTTCTTT.

The chain combines TRBV19 with TRBJ2-7; D is unresolved. Germline V gene data show CDR1 as LNHDA and CDR2 as SQIVND (reference sequence). The length of the CDR3 is 13 residues. V lost 5 bases, J lost 0 bases, and 8 bases lay in between. The CDR3 DNA follows: TGTGCCAGTAGTTCCCAACACTCCTACGAGCAGTACTTC. Translated, it gives CASSSQHSYEQYF.